Sequencing of this T cell receptor beta chain was carried out in a study of blood T cell repertoires in COVID-19. V was pared by 5 bases and J by 7 bases, with 10 bases of the junction left unmatched. CDR3 length equals 14 residues. Germline V gene lookup returns CDR1 SNHLY and CDR2 FYNNEI. Assay: immunoSEQ multiplex PCR; the TCRdb copy retains only in-frame clones and omits some. The repertoire includes around 99,000 clones, about 91% of them detected once, and approximately 6.2% sits in the top ten. The genes are TRBV2 and TRBJ1-2; 7 positions match TRBD1. What was sequenced was peripheral blood. The source of this sequence is a man aged 45-65 years with active or convalescent COVID-19. CDR3 nucleotides: TGTGCCAGCAGTCGTGGACAGGCCAGAGGTGGCTACACCTTC. Translating it yields CASSRGQARGGYTF. Supplemented by reference TRBV2 and TRBJ1-2, the full variable domain reads EPEVTQTPSHQVTQMGQEVILRCVPISNHLYFYWYRQILGQKVEFLVSFYNNEISEKSEIFDDQFSVERPDGSNFTLKIRSTKLEDSAMYFCASSRGQARGGYTFGSGTRLTVV.